These 26 T cell receptor beta chains were all obtained from the same sample, sequenced in a study of cytomegalovirus exposure and HLA in healthy donors. The method was immunoSEQ multiplex PCR; TCRdb's version includes in-frame clones alone and lacks a portion of them. The sample has 110,000 or so clones, around 88% seen once. Sequenced: PBMCs. The receptors stem from a man aged 18 to 29 in good health and CMV-seronegative.

The chain recombines TRBV25-1 with TRBJ1-3; possibly TRBD1 for D (6 bases). The V end lost 1 base, the J end lost 0 bases, and 13 bases lay between the germline ends. The CDR3 consists of 17 residues. Germline V gives CDR1 MGHDK, CDR2 SYGVNS. CDR3 region: CASSEFFEGDSGNTIYF. CDR3 coding DNA: TGTGCCAGCAGTGAATTTTTTGAGGGGGACTCTGGAAACACCATATATTTT. Together with reference TRBV25-1 and TRBJ1-3, the CDR3 gives the full variable domain: EADIYQTPRYLVIGTGKKITLECSQTMGHDKMYWYQQDPGMELHLIHYSYGVNSTEKGDLSSESTVSRIRTEHFPLTLESARPSHTSQYLCASSEFFEGDSGNTIYFGEGSWLTVV.

The rearrangement joins TRBV7-2 to TRBJ1-2; D not certain. There are 15 residues in the CDR3. CDR1 SGHTA and CDR2 FQGNSA come from the germline V gene. Trimming took off 3 bases at V and 0 bases at J, with 11 bases between the two ends. Written as DNA, the CDR3 is TGTGCCAGCAGCTTCGTTAAAGCCTCTAACTATGGCTACACCTTC. Translation gives CASSFVKASNYGYTF.

J is TRBJ1-4 and V is TRBV5-1; the D is unclear. The CDR3 loop spans 14 amino acids. Trimming pared 5 bases from V and 0 bases from J, leaving 8 bases between. CDR1 is SGHRS, CDR2 YFSETQ, per germline. The CDR3 is CASRTGATNEKLFF. CDR3 DNA sequence: TGCGCCAGCAGGACGGGTGCAACTAATGAAAAACTGTTTTTT.

This chain uses TRBV12-1 with TRBJ2-7; TRBD2, the table's D call, was not compared with the DNA. TRBV12-1 counts as a pseudogene. The CDR3 loop spans 16 amino acids. The CDR3 region is CASSSGLAGTSYEQYF. CDR3 nucleotide sequence: TGTGCCAGCAGCTCGGGACTAGCGGGAACTTCCTACGAGCAGTACTTC.

V and J are TRBV27 and TRBJ2-2, with D tentatively TRBD2 (5 bases). The CDR3 sequence is 17 residues long. Trimming left V 2 bases short and J 3 bases short, with 16 bases between. Germline assignment: CDR1 MNHEY and CDR2 SMNVEV (reference sequence). CDR3 nucleotide sequence: TGTGCCAGCAGTTTAACCCCTCCGTGGGAGTACACCGGGGAGCTGTTTTTT. Encoded protein: CASSLTPPWEYTGELFF.

This rearrangement joins TRBV19 to TRBJ1-5; the D is unclear. Deletions cut 5 bases from V and 6 bases from J, with 11 bases between. Germline CDR1 is LNHDA and CDR2 is SQIVND (reference sequence). The CDR3 consists of 13 residues. The CDR3 DNA is TGTGCCAGTAGTTACAGTATTGGTCAGCCCCAGCATTTT. Protein sequence: CASSYSIGQPQHF.

V and J are TRBV6-5 and TRBJ1-1; no clear D gene. The CDR3 has 15 amino acids. Looked up from germline, CDR1 is MNHEY and CDR2 is SVGAGI. The ends were cut back, 2 bases at V and 2 bases at J, with 12 bases in the middle. As DNA, the CDR3 is TGTGCCAGCAGTTACGGTCGGGCGGGAAACACTGAAGCTTTCTTT. Protein product: CASSYGRAGNTEAFF.

The chain is built from TRBV5-1 and TRBJ1-2; 8 nucleotides line up with TRBD1. This CDR3 region has 15 residues. From germline, CDR1 is SGHRS and CDR2 YFSETQ. Trimming cost V 3 bases and J 1 base; bases outside gene matches: 5. CDR3 nucleotide sequence: TGCGCCAGCAGCTCGGACAGGGCCGGTAACTATGGCTACACCTTC. Residues: CASSSDRAGNYGYTF.

CDR3 bases: TGTGCCAGTGCGGGAGTAACCTACAATGAGCAGTTCTTC. Amino acid sequence: CASAGVTYNEQFF. The chain employs TRBV6-1 and TRBJ2-1; TRBD2 aligns across 7 bases. Germline V gene sequence: CDR1 MNHNS, CDR2 SASEGT. This CDR3 comprises 13 residues. V lost 9 bases to trimming and J lost 2 bases; unmatched junction nucleotides: 4.

The table lists this clone with a count of one. The chain is built from TRBV6-5 and TRBJ1-2, with a possible D match to TRBD1 (5 bases). CDR1 is MNHEY, CDR2 SVGAGI, per germline. V was shortened by 4 bases and J by 4 bases, with 16 bases between the two germline ends. The CDR3 is 15 residues long. CDR3 bases: TGTGCCAGCAGTTTTGGACATTCCATAGTCTATGGCTACACCTTC. Amino acid sequence: CASSFGHSIVYGYTF.

This clone was detected only once. The gene calls are TRBV18 and TRBJ1-1, with 8 bases that match TRBD1. Germline V gene data show CDR1 as KGHSH and CDR2 as LQKENI. This CDR3 has 13 amino acids. V trimming: 3 bases; J trimming: 8 bases; junction bases outside the gene matches: 5. The CDR3 sequence is CASSPDRDREAFF. CDR3 nucleotide sequence: TGTGCCAGCTCACCGGACAGGGATAGGGAAGCTTTCTTT.

The chain recombines TRBV14 with TRBJ2-7, with 8 bases that match TRBD1. V lost 4 bases and J lost 6; bases outside the gene matches: 5. Germline-derived CDR1 and CDR2 are SGHDN and FVKESK. CDR3 length: 13 amino acids. Here the CDR3 DNA reads TGTGCCAGCAGCCCCCGGACAGGGTTCGAGCAGTACTTC. As protein: CASSPRTGFEQYF.

V and J are TRBV27 and TRBJ2-3; maybe TRBD2 (6 bases). CDR1 and CDR2 (germline): MNHEY, SMNVEV (reference sequence). V lost 5 bases to trimming and J lost 1 base, with 19 bases between them. The CDR3 is made up of 17 amino acids. CDR3 nucleotide sequence: TGTGCCAGCAGTCTACCCAATAGCGGAACACGCACAGATACGCAGTATTTT. Translated: CASSLPNSGTRTDTQYF.

The genes are TRBV5-1 and TRBJ2-3; 10 nucleotides align to TRBD1. V shed 4 bases, J shed 0 bases, and the junction held 5 bases outside the gene matches. Germline CDR1 SGHRS, CDR2 YFSETQ. CDR3 length: 16 amino acids. CDR3 DNA sequence: TGCGCCAGCAGCCTAAGGACAGGGGGAAGCACAGATACGCAGTATTTT. Protein product: CASSLRTGGSTDTQYF.

The chain carries TRBV7-6 and TRBJ2-1, with D hard to call. From germline, CDR1 is SGHVS and CDR2 FNYEAQ. The CDR3 length is 16 residues. V was cut by 3 bases and J by 6 bases, with 18 bases left in between. CDR3 nucleotides: TGTGCCAGCAGCTTTTCATCGGGTTTGAATTTCAATGAGCAGTTCTTC. This encodes CASSFSSGLNFNEQFF.

This chain joins TRBV6-5 and TRBJ2-1, with a possible D match to TRBD2 (6 bases). This CDR3 has 14 residues. The ends were cut back, 6 bases at V and 2 bases at J, with 11 bases in the middle. Germline V gene sequence: CDR1 MNHEY, CDR2 SVGAGI. CDR3 bases: TGTGCCAGCAGCATGGGACTTCCCTACAATGAGCAGTTCTTC. It translates to CASSMGLPYNEQFF.

The chain has TRBV13 and TRBJ2-2; 9 bases map to TRBD1. Germline V CDR1 and CDR2: PRHDT, FYEKMQ (reference sequence). With V trimmed by 3 bases and J by 5 bases, 7 bases remained unmatched. This CDR3 contains 16 residues. CDR3 DNA sequence: TGTGCCAGCAGCTTGGGACAGGGAGTGTCGACCGGGGAGCTGTTTTTT. Its translation: CASSLGQGVSTGELFF.

The chain employs TRBV30 and TRBJ2-1; 9 bases line up with TRBD2. Germline V gives CDR1 GTSNPN, CDR2 SVGIG (reference sequence). The CDR3 contains 15 residues. The V gene end was trimmed by 4 bases and the J gene end by 4 bases; junction bases not matched to a gene: 8. The CDR3: CAWNQALAGYNEQFF. The CDR3 nucleotides read TGTGCCTGGAACCAGGCGCTAGCGGGGTACAATGAGCAGTTCTTC.

The gene calls are TRBV5-6 and TRBJ2-5, with D hard to call. The CDR3 is 12 amino acids. V was pared by 4 bases and J by 3 bases, with 7 bases between. Looked up from germline, CDR1 is SGHDT and CDR2 is YYEEEE. The CDR3 is CASSQREETQYF. The CDR3 DNA is TGTGCCAGCAGCCAACGCGAAGAGACCCAGTACTTC.

The chain uses TRBV7-2 and TRBJ2-7; 8 bases agree with TRBD1. Per the germline V gene, CDR1 is SGHTA and CDR2 is FQGNSA. Trimming at V came to 7 bases and at J to 4 bases, leaving 12 bases not matched to a gene. The CDR3 loop spans 15 amino acids. CDR3 sequence (DNA): TGTGCCAGCATCCGCCAAGGGACAGGTGATTACGAGCAGTACTTC. As protein: CASIRQGTGDYEQYF.

The V call is TRBV28, the J call TRBJ1-2, with TRBD1 as a possible D gene (6 bases). Germline CDR1 is MDHEN and CDR2 is SYDVKM. CDR3 length equals 13 residues. V lost 3 bases, J lost 5 bases, and 10 bases lay in between. The CDR3 loop is CASSFGQRYGYTF. Written as DNA, the CDR3 is TGTGCCAGCAGTTTTGGACAGCGATATGGCTACACCTTC.

The chain uses TRBV6-5 and TRBJ2-2; 7 nucleotides line up with TRBD1. Germline V gene lookup returns CDR1 MNHEY and CDR2 SVGAGI. The CDR3 has 13 amino acids. The V segment lost 5 bases and the J segment 6 bases; nucleotides outside the gene matches: 3. CDR3 residues: CASSKDRAGELFF. CDR3 bases: TGTGCCAGCAGTAAAGACAGGGCCGGGGAGCTGTTTTTT.

This chain links TRBV28 with TRBJ1-5; D is possibly TRBD1 (6 bases). The CDR3 covers 15 residues. V lost 5 bases to trimming and J lost 3 bases, with 14 bases between them. CDR1 is MDHEN, CDR2 SYDVKM, per germline. The CDR3 DNA reads TGTGCCAGCAGTCGCCCGGGGGGCACCAATCAGCCCCAGCATTTT. This sequence encodes CASSRPGGTNQPQHF.

This clone was seen more than once but under ten times. The chain carries TRBV27 and TRBJ1-6; TRBD1 agrees at 7 bases. Germline V gives CDR1 MNHEY, CDR2 SMNVEV (reference sequence). Trimming removed 1 base from V and 7 bases from J; junction bases left unmatched: 4. This CDR3 contains 15 residues. This CDR3 is CASSLYPQGNSPLHF. CDR3 bases: TGTGCCAGCAGTTTATACCCACAGGGGAATTCACCCCTCCACTTT.

The V and J genes are TRBV7-8 and TRBJ1-2; no clear D gene. From germline, CDR1 is SGHVS and CDR2 FQNEAQ. The CDR3 is 15 residues long. V lost 5 bases, J lost 2 bases, and 15 bases lay in between. The CDR3: CASSPRRAANYGYTF. The CDR3 region has the DNA TGTGCCAGCAGCCCCCGGAGGGCAGCCAACTATGGCTACACCTTC.

V is TRBV28 and J is TRBJ2-2, with D unclear. Looked up from germline, CDR1 is MDHEN and CDR2 is SYDVKM. The CDR3 extends over 13 amino acids. V dropped 5 bases and J dropped 2 bases, with 6 bases sitting between them. DNA of the CDR3: TGTGCCAGCAGTCCCGTAAACACCGGGGAGCTGTTTTTT. It codes for CASSPVNTGELFF. Full variable domain (rest looked up from reference TRBV28 and TRBJ2-2): DVKVTQSSRYLVKRTGEKVFLECVQDMDHENMFWYRQDPGLGLRLIYFSYDVKMKEKGDIPEGYSVSREKKERFSLILESASTNQTSMYLCASSPVNTGELFFGEGSRLTVL.